This T cell receptor (beta chain) was sequenced during a study of T cells after posttransplantation cyclophosphamide. Germline-derived CDR1 and CDR2 are KGHSH and LQKENI. The CDR3 covers 15 residues. Deletions cut 6 bases from V and 1 base from J, with 13 bases between. Treatment was busulfan-fludarabine conditioning, a marrow graft, and cyclophosphamide on days +3 and +4. Some clones are missing from TCRdb's copy, which holds only in-frame ones; the method was immunoSEQ multiplex PCR. The profile shows 4,400 or so clones, about 81% of them singletons. Sequenced material: PBMCs, taken after an allogeneic stem cell transplant with post-transplant cyclophosphamide. The TCR originated in a female patient aged 45-65 years who received an allogeneic stem cell transplant from a related donor, was CMV-positive, and had no GVHD. Some T cells may be provided by the graft donor. The rearrangement joins TRBV18 to TRBJ1-5, with no clear D. Here the CDR3 reads CASSPAGRSNQPQHF. CDR3 nucleotides: TGTGCCAGCTCTCCCGCCGGGAGGAGCAATCAGCCCCAGCATTTT.